Shown below are 2 T cell receptor beta chains from a single sample sequenced in a study of identical twins. TCRdb independently ran MiXCR on the 5' RACE reads; one entry per CDR3 protein. The repertoire includes about 480,000 distinct CDR3 sequences, approximately 15% of them detected once, and around 0.52% sits in the top ten. This sample also appeared in a second study, on yellow fever vaccine responses in identical twins.

The sequencing sample was made of CD4+ T cells sorted from blood. These receptors all come from a woman aged 18-35 years in good health.

The gene calls are TRBV7-9 and TRBJ2-5; TRBD1 matches at 7 bases. V lost 5 bases to trimming and J lost 5 bases; unmatched junction nucleotides: 14. CDR1 and CDR2 (germline): SEHNR, FQNEAQ (reference sequence). This CDR3 has 16 amino acids. In DNA, the CDR3 is TGTGCCAGCAGCCCGCGACAGGGTGGAGCGAGTGAGACCCAGTACTTC. Protein sequence: CASSPRQGGASETQYF.

The chain links TRBV6-2 or TRBV6-3 to TRBJ2-7; D gene uncertain. CDR1 is MNHEY and CDR2 is SVGEGT in the germline V gene. V lost 8 bases, J lost 3 bases, and 5 bases lay in between. The CDR3 is made up of 10 amino acids. In nucleotides, the CDR3 is TGTGCCAGCGCTTTCTACGAGCAGTACTTC. Its protein is CASAFYEQYF.